These T cell receptor beta chains were read from a single sample in a study of blood T cell repertoires in COVID-19. Only in-frame clones appear in the TCRdb table, and some are missing; sequencing was by immunoSEQ multiplex PCR. The profile covers around 100,000 clones, with approximately 86% appearing a single time and around 15% taken by the ten largest. Specimen: peripheral blood. The origin of the receptors is a middle-aged man with active or convalescent COVID-19. The CDR3 runs from the conserved cysteine through the conserved F or W. The D gene is left open where the match is weak. Clone sizes are given selectively: once, few, many, or a class where the clone is expanded.

J gene | V gene | clone size | D gene | CDR3 DNA | CDR3 protein
TRBJ2-1 | TRBV30 | . | . | TGTGCCTGGAGTGTGGTGCGGGGCCCCGGGCCTGAGCAGTTCTTC | CAWSVVRGPGPEQFF
TRBJ2-5 | TRBV24-1 | . | . | TGTGCCACCAGTGCGGGACAAGAGACCCAGTACTTC | CATSAGQETQYF
TRBJ2-7 | TRBV10-3 | . | TRBD1 | TGTGCCATCAGTGAATGGGACAGGGCCCCCTACGAGCAGTACTTC | CAISEWDRAPYEQYF
TRBJ2-1 | TRBV24-1 | . | . | TGTGCCACCAGTCCAACAGAGAGCAGCTCCTACAATGAGCAGTTCTTC | CATSPTESSSYNEQFF
TRBJ2-5 | TRBV5-1 | few | TRBD1 | TGCGCCAGCAGCGAATCCGGGACAGGAAACCAAGAGACCCAGTACTTC | CASSESGTGNQETQYF
TRBJ1-5 | TRBV27 | . | . | TGTGCCAGCAGTTTCTCTAATCAGCCCCAGCATTTT | CASSFSNQPQHF
TRBJ1-5 | TRBV21-1 | . | . | TGTGCCAGCAGCTTCGGACGGGGTGGGTTGGTCGGCAATCAGCCCCAGCATTTT | CASSFGRGGLVGNQPQHF
TRBJ2-1 | TRBV3-1/TRBV3-2 | . | TRBD2 | TGTGCCAGCAGCCTAGAGGGGGGTAGCGGGAGAGATGAGCAGTTCTTC | CASSLEGGSGRDEQFF
TRBJ2-3 | TRBV30 | . | TRBD2 | TGTGCCTGGCGGCACGGACTAGCGGGAGGGGGAGATACGCAGTATTTT | CAWRHGLAGGGDTQYF
TRBJ2-3 | TRBV10-1 | once | . | TGCGCCAGCAGTGAGTCTCCGGTAGATACGCAGTATTTT | CASSESPVDTQYF
TRBJ1-1 | TRBV10-3 | few | . | TGTGCCATCAGGCCCGGGGGGAACACTGAAGCTTTCTTT | CAIRPGGNTEAFF
TRBJ2-3 | TRBV7-9 | . | . | TGTGCCAGCAGCAAGGGACTTCCATCCCGGCCAGATACGCAGTATTTT | CASSKGLPSRPDTQYF
TRBJ1-2 | TRBV28 | once | TRBD1 | TGTGCCAGCAGAACAGGGGGCACCTATGGCTACACCTTC | CASRTGGTYGYTF
TRBJ1-1 | TRBV18 | . | . | TGTGCCAGCTCGCCTAATCTGGGGGGGAGCACTGAAGCTTTCTTT | CASSPNLGGSTEAFF
TRBJ1-1 | TRBV5-1 | . | TRBD1 | TGCGCCAGCAGCTGGCCCGCAGGGGGGACTTTCACTGAAGCTTTCTTT | CASSWPAGGTFTEAFF
TRBJ1-4 | TRBV6-2/TRBV6-3 | . | . | TGTGCCAGCAGTTTCAGGGTGTATGAAAAACTGTTTTTT | CASSFRVYEKLFF
TRBJ2-7 | TRBV28 | . | . | TGTGCCAGCAGTTTTGTACAGGGAAACTACGAGCAGTACTTC | CASSFVQGNYEQYF
TRBJ2-3 | TRBV18 | . | TRBD2 | TGTGCCAGCTCCGCGGCGGGGGTTCCGGTTGATACGCAGTATTTT | CASSAAGVPVDTQYF
TRBJ1-1 | TRBV9 | few | . | TGTGCCAGCAGCGTAGGGGGCCAGGGATACACTGAAGCTTTCTTT | CASSVGGQGYTEAFF
TRBJ2-7 | TRBV9 | . | TRBD1 | TGTGCCAGCAGCGCGACACAGGGGCTAAGCTACGAGCAGTACTTC | CASSATQGLSYEQYF
TRBJ2-3 | TRBV5-1 | . | TRBD2 | TGCGCCAGCAGCCCTAGCGGGAGCACAGATACGCAGTATTTT | CASSPSGSTDTQYF
TRBJ1-3 | TRBV6-6 | . | . | TGTGCCAGCAGTGACGGAGGGCGTGGAAACACCATATATTTT | CASSDGGRGNTIYF
TRBJ1-2 | TRBV15 | . | . | TGTGCCACCAGCAGAGATCAGTCCTACTATGGCTACACCTTC | CATSRDQSYYGYTF
TRBJ1-2 | TRBV2 | . | TRBD1 | TGTGCCAGCAGTCCTCTACCGACAGGGACCTATGGCTACACCTTC | CASSPLPTGTYGYTF
TRBJ1-1 | TRBV19 | . | TRBD1 | TGTGCCAGTAGTTCACCAGGGGGGAACACTGAAGCTTTCTTT | CASSSPGGNTEAFF
TRBJ2-7 | TRBV6-6 | . | . | TGTGCCAGCAGTAAACCGGGACTTTTCGAGCAGTACTTC | CASSKPGLFEQYF
TRBJ1-6 | TRBV28 | . | . | TGTGCCAGCAGTTTATGGGCAGGGGCTGATTCACCCCTCCACTTT | CASSLWAGADSPLHF
TRBJ2-3 | TRBV18 | . | . | TGTGCCAGCTCACCACAAAAGACAGGAGAGTCGGATACGCAGTATTTT | CASSPQKTGESDTQYF
TRBJ1-2 | TRBV4-1 | . | . | TGCGCCAGCAGCCAAGACCAAGACAGGCCCTATGGCTACACCTTC | CASSQDQDRPYGYTF
TRBJ2-1 | TRBV29-1 | . | . | TGCAGCGTTGAAGAACCGGGGGTGAATGAGCAGTTCTTC | CSVEEPGVNEQFF
TRBJ1-1 | TRBV3-1/TRBV3-2 | . | . | TGTGCCAGCAGCCAAGAGTCGGTCGCTGAAGCTTTCTTT | CASSQESVAEAFF
TRBJ2-1 | TRBV10-3 | once | TRBD2 | TGTGCCATCAGAGGGACATCGGGGGGGAAGATCTACAATGAGCAGTTCTTC | CAIRGTSGGKIYNEQFF
TRBJ2-3 | TRBV24-1 | . | . | TGTGCCACCAGTGATGCGGACGGGGCAGATACGCAGTATTTT | CATSDADGADTQYF
TRBJ1-1 | TRBV12-3/TRBV12-4 | . | . | TGTGCCAGTAGAATGAACACTGAAGCTTTCTTT | CASRMNTEAFF
TRBJ2-7 | TRBV7-4 | . | TRBD2 | TGTGCCAGCAGCTCCCAGGGAGCCGGGACTAGCGGGAGTAGCGAGCAGTACTTC | CASSSQGAGTSGSSEQYF
TRBJ1-2 | TRBV19 | . | TRBD1 | TGTGCCAGTAGTCCCCGGACAGGACAAGAGGGGGGCTACACCTTC | CASSPRTGQEGGYTF
TRBJ1-2 | TRBV6-5 | . | TRBD1 | TGTGCCAGCGACCCGGGACAGGGTTTCTACACCTTC | CASDPGQGFYTF
TRBJ2-3 | TRBV19 | . | TRBD2 | TGTGCCAGTAGCGTTCGGAGCGGGAGTTCAACAGATACGCAGTATTTT | CASSVRSGSSTDTQYF
TRBJ2-3 | TRBV15 | once | . | TGTGCCACCAGCCGGCAGGAACTAGTATGGGGTTCAGATACGCAGTATTTT | CATSRQELVWGSDTQYF
TRBJ2-6 | TRBV6-1 | . | TRBD1 | TGTGCCAGCAGTGGTGGGACAGGGCACCGTGGGGCCAACGTCCTGACTTTC | CASSGGTGHRGANVLTF
TRBJ2-7 | TRBV6-1 | . | TRBD2 | TGTGCCAGCAGTGAAGCTTGGGGAGGGACCTACGAGCAGTACTTC | CASSEAWGGTYEQYF
TRBJ1-2 | TRBV2 | . | TRBD1 | TGTGCCAGCACTAAGGGACAGGAAAACTATGGCTACACCTTC | CASTKGQENYGYTF
TRBJ1-2 | TRBV30 | once | TRBD1 | TGTGCCTGGAGTGTACAGGGGGCTGGAGGCTACACCTTC | CAWSVQGAGGYTF
TRBJ1-2 | TRBV4-2 | . | . | TGTGCCAGCAGCCAACCCCGGGGAGGCGGCTATGGCTACACCTTC | CASSQPRGGGYGYTF
TRBJ2-1 | TRBV6-2/TRBV6-3 | . | . | TGTGCCAGCAGTTACAATTCTGCGCGCAACAATGAGCAGTTCTTC | CASSYNSARNNEQFF
TRBJ2-7 | TRBV18 | . | TRBD2 | TGTGCCAGCTCACCACTTAGCGGGAGAGGGCATGCGTACGAGCAGTACTTC | CASSPLSGRGHAYEQYF
TRBJ2-7 | TRBV5-6 | . | . | TGTGCCAGCAGCTTAGGCGGAGACTCCTACGAGCAGTACTTC | CASSLGGDSYEQYF
TRBJ1-2 | TRBV28 | . | TRBD1 | TGTGCCAGCAGTTTATCGACAGGGCGGAGCTACACCTTC | CASSLSTGRSYTF
TRBJ2-1 | TRBV9 | . | . | TGTGCCAGCAGCGGGCGGCTCTACAATGAGCAGTTCTTC | CASSGRLYNEQFF
TRBJ2-1 | TRBV9 | . | . | TGTGCCAGCGGACCGGGAGCCCACCACAATGAGCAGTTCTTC | CASGPGAHHNEQFF
TRBJ2-2 | TRBV5-6 | . | TRBD2 | TGTGCCAGCAGCGGATCGACTAGCGGAACGAACACCGGGGAGCTGTTTTTT | CASSGSTSGTNTGELFF